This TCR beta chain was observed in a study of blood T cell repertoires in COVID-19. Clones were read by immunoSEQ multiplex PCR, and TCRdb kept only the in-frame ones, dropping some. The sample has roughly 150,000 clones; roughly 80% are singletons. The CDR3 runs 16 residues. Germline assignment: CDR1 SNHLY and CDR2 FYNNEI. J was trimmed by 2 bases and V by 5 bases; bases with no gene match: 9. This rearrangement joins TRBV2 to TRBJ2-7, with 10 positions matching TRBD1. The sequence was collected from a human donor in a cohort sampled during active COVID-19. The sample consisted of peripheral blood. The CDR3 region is CASSSRSGTGAYEQYF. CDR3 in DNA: TGTGCCAGCAGTTCCCGGTCGGGGACAGGGGCCTACGAGCAGTACTTC. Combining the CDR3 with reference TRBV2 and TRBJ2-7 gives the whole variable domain EPEVTQTPSHQVTQMGQEVILRCVPISNHLYFYWYRQILGQKVEFLVSFYNNEISEKSEIFDDQFSVERPDGSNFTLKIRSTKLEDSAMYFCASSSRSGTGAYEQYFGPGTRLTVT.